Listed below are T cell receptor beta chains from one sample, sequenced in a study of Ad26.COV2.S vaccination and SARS-CoV-2 variants. TCRdb keeps only in-frame clones here, not all; method: immunoSEQ multiplex PCR. The profile shows around 300,000 clones, 80% to 90% of them singletons. Sequences were derived from peripheral blood, sampled in a trial of Ad26.COV2.S vaccine versus placebo. These receptors were taken from a person aged 18-65 years who received the Ad26.COV2.S COVID-19 vaccine or a placebo. Each CDR3 is given with its conserved first and last residue. The D gene is left open where the match is weak. Expanded clones are given a class, and other clones once, few, many or no size at all.

V: TRBV18; J: TRBJ2-7; D: -; size: once; DNA: TGTGCCAGCTCGCCACAGGAGTACGAGCAGTACTTC; CDR3: CASSPQEYEQYF
V: TRBV10-3; J: TRBJ2-1; D: TRBD2; size: -; DNA: TGTGCCATCAGTGAGTCCTCGACTAGCGGGAAGTTCGGCTATGAGCAGTTCTTC; CDR3: CAISESSTSGKFGYEQFF
V: TRBV6-2/TRBV6-3; J: TRBJ2-1; D: TRBD2; size: -; DNA: TGTGCCAGCAGTTACTCGACTAGCTCTAAAACGCGGAATGAGCAGTTCTTC; CDR3: CASSYSTSSKTRNEQFF
V: TRBV12-3/TRBV12-4; J: TRBJ2-7; D: -; size: -; DNA: TGTGCCAGCGGCGGAAGCTCCTACGAGCAGTACTTC; CDR3: CASGGSSYEQYF
V: TRBV4-1; J: TRBJ2-1; D: TRBD2; size: -; DNA: TGCGCCAGCAGCCAAGAAGGGAGGGCCCAGAATGAGCAGTTCTTC; CDR3: CASSQEGRAQNEQFF
V: TRBV27; J: TRBJ2-5; D: -; size: -; DNA: TGTGCCAGCAGCCGACGGACAACTCAAGAGACCCAGTACTTC; CDR3: CASSRRTTQETQYF
V: TRBV4-1; J: TRBJ2-1; D: -; size: -; DNA: TGCGCCAGCAGCCAAGGACGGGGAGTTTCGAATGAGCAGTTCTTC; CDR3: CASSQGRGVSNEQFF
V: TRBV4-3; J: TRBJ2-7; D: -; size: -; DNA: TGCGCCAGCAGCCAAGAGCCCAGGCCGAGCTACGAGCAGTACTTC; CDR3: CASSQEPRPSYEQYF
V: TRBV29-1; J: TRBJ1-1; D: -; size: -; DNA: TGCAGCGTAGCCAGACCCCAATGGAACACTGAAGCTTTCTTT; CDR3: CSVARPQWNTEAFF
V: TRBV18; J: TRBJ1-1; D: -; size: -; DNA: TGTGCCAGCTCCCCCGCCCGGACCACTGAAGCTTTCTTT; CDR3: CASSPARTTEAFF
V: TRBV9; J: TRBJ1-2; D: TRBD1; size: once; DNA: TGTGCCAGCAGCCCGTACAGGGGGTTTATCGCCTTC; CDR3: CASSPYRGFIAF
V: TRBV20-1; J: TRBJ2-3; D: -; size: once; DNA: TGCAGTGCTAGTTACGGGAGTAGCACAGATACGCAGTATTTT; CDR3: CSASYGSSTDTQYF
V: TRBV6-5; J: TRBJ1-2; D: -; size: -; DNA: TGTGCCAGCAGCCCCCGGGGGGCGATCTATGGCTACACCTTC; CDR3: CASSPRGAIYGYTF
V: TRBV4-2; J: TRBJ2-1; D: TRBD2; size: -; DNA: TGTGCCAGCAGCCAAGGTACCGGACTAGCGGGAGAAGTGCAGTTCTTC; CDR3: CASSQGTGLAGEVQFF
V: TRBV27; J: TRBJ2-7; D: TRBD2; size: -; DNA: TGTGCCAGCAGTTTATTCGGGGGGGGCGGGAGGAACGAGCAGTACTTC; CDR3: CASSLFGGGGRNEQYF
V: TRBV28; J: TRBJ2-7; D: -; size: -; DNA: TGTGCCAGGCCTAAGGGGGCTACGAGCGGGAGTTCCCACGAGCAGTACTTC; CDR3: CARPKGATSGSSHEQYF
V: TRBV4-3; J: TRBJ2-1; D: TRBD2; size: -; DNA: TGCGCCAGCAGCCAACGACTAGCGGGGGCCCCTTTTGAGTTCTTC; CDR3: CASSQRLAGAPFEFF
V: TRBV11-1; J: TRBJ2-3; D: -; size: -; DNA: TGTGCCAGCAGCCAGGAGAGCACAGATACGCAGTATTTT; CDR3: CASSQESTDTQYF
V: TRBV4-1; J: TRBJ2-1; D: -; size: once; DNA: TGCGCCAGCAGCCAAGATCGCCACAATGAGCAGTTCTTC; CDR3: CASSQDRHNEQFF
V: TRBV5-1; J: TRBJ2-7; D: TRBD1; size: once; DNA: TGCGCCAGCAGCGAGGACAGGTTATTCTACGAGCAGTACTTC; CDR3: CASSEDRLFYEQYF
V: TRBV6-5; J: TRBJ1-2; D: -; size: -; DNA: TGTGCCAGCAGTTACTCGGCGGAGTATGGCTACACCTTC; CDR3: CASSYSAEYGYTF
V: TRBV29-1; J: TRBJ2-1; D: -; size: -; DNA: TGCAGCGTTGACTCCAGGCGGTTTTACAATGAGCAGTTCTTC; CDR3: CSVDSRRFYNEQFF
V: TRBV28; J: TRBJ1-1; D: -; size: -; DNA: TGTGCCAGCAGGGGGGGGCCCAGTGAGGCTTTCTTT; CDR3: CASRGGPSEAFF
V: TRBV5-6; J: TRBJ1-5; D: -; size: -; DNA: TGTGCCAGCAGCTTGTCGGGAAGCAATCAGCCCCAGCATTTT; CDR3: CASSLSGSNQPQHF
V: TRBV6-5; J: TRBJ1-3; D: TRBD1; size: -; DNA: TGTGCCAGCAGTTTAAACGCAGGGGGTAACACCATATATTTT; CDR3: CASSLNAGGNTIYF
V: TRBV21-1; J: TRBJ2-7; D: -; size: -; DNA: TGTGCCAGCAGCAGCGGAGGACAGGGCCGCGACGAGCAGTACTTC; CDR3: CASSSGGQGRDEQYF
V: TRBV11-2; J: TRBJ1-1; D: -; size: -; DNA: TGTGCCAGCAGCTTACAAACGGTGAACACTGAAGCTTTCTTT; CDR3: CASSLQTVNTEAFF
V: TRBV2; J: TRBJ1-1; D: -; size: -; DNA: TGTGCCAGCGGGGCAAACGTTGGGGCTTTCTTT; CDR3: CASGANVGAFF
V: TRBV3-1/TRBV3-2; J: TRBJ1-5; D: -; size: -; DNA: TGTGCCAGCAGCCGGGGCGACAATCTGGCCCAGCATTTT; CDR3: CASSRGDNLAQHF
V: TRBV7-9; J: TRBJ1-1; D: -; size: few; DNA: TGTGCCAGCAGCTTAGGGACTTCGAACACTGAAGCTTTCTTT; CDR3: CASSLGTSNTEAFF
V: TRBV5-6; J: TRBJ2-1; D: -; size: -; DNA: TGTGCCAGCAGAATACTTCAGGGTATTTCTGACAATGAGCAGTTCTTC; CDR3: CASRILQGISDNEQFF
V: TRBV5-4; J: TRBJ1-2; D: -; size: -; DNA: TGTGCCAGCAGCTTGGATGCGTTAGCTAACTATGGCTACACCTTC; CDR3: CASSLDALANYGYTF
V: TRBV7-2; J: TRBJ2-5; D: -; size: -; DNA: TGTGCCAGCAGCTTAGATCGGGGAATTGAAACCCAGTACTTC; CDR3: CASSLDRGIETQYF
V: TRBV19; J: TRBJ1-5; D: -; size: -; DNA: TGTGCCAGTAGTATAGCGGGCTTATGGGGCAACAATCAGCCCCAGCATTTT; CDR3: CASSIAGLWGNNQPQHF
V: TRBV7-9; J: TRBJ1-5; D: TRBD1; size: -; DNA: TGTGCCAGCAGCAGAGGACAGGGTCGCAATCAGCCCCAGCATTTT; CDR3: CASSRGQGRNQPQHF
V: TRBV7-2; J: TRBJ2-1; D: -; size: once; DNA: TGTGCCAGCAGCTCCGCTGCACTAGTGGGCAATGAGCAGTTCTTC; CDR3: CASSSAALVGNEQFF
V: TRBV5-8; J: TRBJ1-5; D: -; size: -; DNA: TGTGCCAGCAGCGGAAGGCCGGGAGGGCCCCAGCATTTT; CDR3: CASSGRPGGPQHF
V: TRBV28; J: TRBJ2-7; D: -; size: -; DNA: TGTGCCAGCGGAGCCTACGAGCAGTACTTC; CDR3: CASGAYEQYF
V: TRBV3-1/TRBV3-2; J: TRBJ1-3; D: TRBD1; size: -; DNA: TGTGCCAGCAGCCAGGGCGGACAGGGCACTGGAAACACCATATATTTT; CDR3: CASSQGGQGTGNTIYF
V: TRBV28; J: TRBJ2-1; D: TRBD2; size: -; DNA: TGTGCCGGCGGGAGCTCCTACAATGAGCAGTTCTTC; CDR3: CAGGSSYNEQFF
V: TRBV29-1; J: TRBJ2-7; D: TRBD1; size: -; DNA: TGCAGCGTTGAAAGGGACAGTAGCTCCTACGAGCAGTACTTC; CDR3: CSVERDSSSYEQYF
V: TRBV6-2/TRBV6-3; J: TRBJ2-3; D: -; size: -; DNA: TGTGCCAGCAGTCTAGGACGGACAGATACGCAGTATTTT; CDR3: CASSLGRTDTQYF
V: TRBV19; J: TRBJ2-3; D: -; size: -; DNA: TGTGCCAGTAGTTCGGGGGGCACAGATACGCAGTATTTT; CDR3: CASSSGGTDTQYF
V: TRBV3-1/TRBV3-2; J: TRBJ1-1; D: -; size: -; DNA: TGTGCCAGCAGCTTAGACACTGAAGCTTTCTTT; CDR3: CASSLDTEAFF
V: TRBV5-1; J: TRBJ2-3; D: TRBD1; size: -; DNA: TGCGCCAGCAGCTTGGATCGGGACAGGCTGAGCACAGATACGCAGTATTTT; CDR3: CASSLDRDRLSTDTQYF
V: TRBV5-1; J: TRBJ2-1; D: TRBD2; size: -; DNA: TGCGCCAGCAGCTTGGCCGTGACTAGCGGGTACAATGAGCAGTTCTTC; CDR3: CASSLAVTSGYNEQFF
V: TRBV20-1; J: TRBJ2-5; D: -; size: -; DNA: TGCAGTGCAAGGACAGAAGAGACCCAGTACTTC; CDR3: CSARTEETQYF
V: TRBV10-3; J: TRBJ2-2; D: -; size: -; DNA: TGTGCCATCAGTGAGAGGCGGGACACGAACACCGGGGAGCTGTTTTTT; CDR3: CAISERRDTNTGELFF
V: TRBV5-1; J: TRBJ2-3; D: -; size: -; DNA: TGCGCCAGCAGCTCCTCAACAAGCACAGATACGCAGTATTTT; CDR3: CASSSSTSTDTQYF
V: TRBV5-1; J: TRBJ2-1; D: TRBD1; size: -; DNA: TGCGCCAGCAGTTCCCCGGGACAGACCTCTCGAGAGCAGTTCTTC; CDR3: CASSSPGQTSREQFF